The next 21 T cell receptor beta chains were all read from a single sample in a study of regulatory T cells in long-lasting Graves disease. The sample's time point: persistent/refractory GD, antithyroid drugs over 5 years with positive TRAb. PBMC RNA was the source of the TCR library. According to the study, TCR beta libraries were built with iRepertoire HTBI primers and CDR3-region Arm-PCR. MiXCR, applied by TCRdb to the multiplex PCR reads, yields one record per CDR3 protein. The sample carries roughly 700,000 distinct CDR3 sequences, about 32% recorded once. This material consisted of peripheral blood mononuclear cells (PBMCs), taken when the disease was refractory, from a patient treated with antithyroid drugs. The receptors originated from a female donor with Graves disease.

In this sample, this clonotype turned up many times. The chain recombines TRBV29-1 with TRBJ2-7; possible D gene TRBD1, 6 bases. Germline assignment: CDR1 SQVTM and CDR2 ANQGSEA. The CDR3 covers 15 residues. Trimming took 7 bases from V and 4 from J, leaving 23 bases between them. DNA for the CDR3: TGCAGCGCCATGGGGTCAGATCAGGGGTTGTACGAGCAGTACTTC. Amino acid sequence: CSAMGSDQGLYEQYF.

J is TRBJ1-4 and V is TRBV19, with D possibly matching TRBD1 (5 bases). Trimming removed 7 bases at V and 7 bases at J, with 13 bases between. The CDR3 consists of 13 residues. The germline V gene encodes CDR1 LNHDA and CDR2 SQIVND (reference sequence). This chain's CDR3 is CASTRGRGEKLFF. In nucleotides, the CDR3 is TGTGCCAGTACTAGGGGTCGGGGTGAAAAACTGTTTTTT.

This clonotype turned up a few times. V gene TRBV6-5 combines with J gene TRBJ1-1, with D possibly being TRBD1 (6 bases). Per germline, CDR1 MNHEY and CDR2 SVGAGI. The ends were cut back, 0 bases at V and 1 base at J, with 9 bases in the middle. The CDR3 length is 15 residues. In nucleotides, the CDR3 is TGTGCCAGCAGTTACTCGGACAGCGGGAACACTGAAGCTTTCTTT. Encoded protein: CASSYSDSGNTEAFF.

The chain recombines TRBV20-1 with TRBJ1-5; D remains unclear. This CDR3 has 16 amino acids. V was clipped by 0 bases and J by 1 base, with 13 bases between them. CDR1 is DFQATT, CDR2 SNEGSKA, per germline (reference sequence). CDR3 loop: CSARDPGEESNQPQHF. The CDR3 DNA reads TGCAGTGCTAGAGATCCCGGGGAAGAAAGCAATCAGCCCCAGCATTTT.

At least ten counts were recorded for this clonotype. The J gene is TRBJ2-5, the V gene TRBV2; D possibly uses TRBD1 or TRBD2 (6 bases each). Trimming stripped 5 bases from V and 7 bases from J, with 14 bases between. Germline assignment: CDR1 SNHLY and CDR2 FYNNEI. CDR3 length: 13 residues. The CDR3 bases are TGTGCCAGCAGTTCCGAGGGGGGAGGGACCCAGTACTTC. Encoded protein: CASSSEGGGTQYF.

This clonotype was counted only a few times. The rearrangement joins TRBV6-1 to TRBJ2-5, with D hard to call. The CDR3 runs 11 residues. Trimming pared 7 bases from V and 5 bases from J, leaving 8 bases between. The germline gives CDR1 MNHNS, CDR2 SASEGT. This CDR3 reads CASISSETQYF. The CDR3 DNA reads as TGTGCCAGCATCTCTTCGGAGACCCAGTACTTC.

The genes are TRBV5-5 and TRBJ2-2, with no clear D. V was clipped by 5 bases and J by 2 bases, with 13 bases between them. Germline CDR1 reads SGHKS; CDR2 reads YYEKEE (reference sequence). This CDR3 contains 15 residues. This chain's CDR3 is CASSRITVNTGELFF. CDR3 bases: TGTGCCAGCAGTCGAATCACAGTAAACACCGGGGAGCTGTTTTTT.

CDR3 in amino acids: CASSIMAGGRGYTF. CDR3 nucleotide sequence: TGTGCCAGTAGTATAATGGCGGGGGGACGCGGCTACACCTTC. The chain joins TRBV19 to TRBJ1-2; D perhaps matches TRBD1 (5 bases). The CDR3 loop spans 14 amino acids. The V and J ends lost 2 bases and 8 bases respectively, with 15 bases between them. CDR1 is LNHDA and CDR2 is SQIVND in the germline V gene (reference sequence).

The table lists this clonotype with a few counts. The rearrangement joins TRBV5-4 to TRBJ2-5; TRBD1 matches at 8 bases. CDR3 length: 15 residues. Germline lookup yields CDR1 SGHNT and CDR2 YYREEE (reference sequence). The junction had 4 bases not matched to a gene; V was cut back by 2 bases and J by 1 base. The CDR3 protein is CASSLTGGLQETQYF. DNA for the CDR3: TGTGCCAGCAGCTTAACAGGGGGTCTCCAAGAGACCCAGTACTTC. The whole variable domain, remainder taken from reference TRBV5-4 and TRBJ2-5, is ETGVTQSPTHLIKTRGQQVTLRCSSQSGHNTVSWYQQALGQGPQFIFQYYREEENGRGNFPPRFSGLQFPNYSSELNVNALELDDSALYLCASSLTGGLQETQYFGPGTRLLVL.

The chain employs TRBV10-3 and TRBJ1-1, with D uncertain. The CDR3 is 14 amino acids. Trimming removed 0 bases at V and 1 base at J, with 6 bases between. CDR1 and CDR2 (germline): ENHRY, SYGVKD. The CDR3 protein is CAISESRRNTEAFF. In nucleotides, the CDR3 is TGTGCCATCAGTGAGTCTAGGAGGAACACTGAAGCTTTCTTT.

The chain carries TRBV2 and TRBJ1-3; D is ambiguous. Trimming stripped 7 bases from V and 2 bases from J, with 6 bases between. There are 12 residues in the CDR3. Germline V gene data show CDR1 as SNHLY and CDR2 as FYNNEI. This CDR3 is CASIGTGNTIYF. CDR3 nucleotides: TGTGCCAGCATCGGAACTGGAAACACCATATATTTT.

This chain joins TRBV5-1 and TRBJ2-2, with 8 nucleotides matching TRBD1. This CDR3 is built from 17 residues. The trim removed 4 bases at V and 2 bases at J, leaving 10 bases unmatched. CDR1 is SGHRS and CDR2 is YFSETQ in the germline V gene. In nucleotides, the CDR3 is TGCGCCAGCAGCCCGCTAAGAGGACAGGGAAACACCGGGGAGCTGTTTTTT. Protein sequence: CASSPLRGQGNTGELFF.

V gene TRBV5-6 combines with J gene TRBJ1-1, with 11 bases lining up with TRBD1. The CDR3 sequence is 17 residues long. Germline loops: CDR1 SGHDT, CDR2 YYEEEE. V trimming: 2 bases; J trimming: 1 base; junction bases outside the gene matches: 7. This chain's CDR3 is CASSFVGQGASNTEAFF. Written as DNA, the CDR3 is TGTGCCAGCAGCTTTGTTGGACAGGGGGCGTCGAACACTGAAGCTTTCTTT.

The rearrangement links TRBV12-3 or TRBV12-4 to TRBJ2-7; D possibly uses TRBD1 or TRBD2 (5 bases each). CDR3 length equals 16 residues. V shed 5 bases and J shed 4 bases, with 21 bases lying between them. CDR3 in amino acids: CASSPRRTQREYEQYF. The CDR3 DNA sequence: TGTGCCAGCAGTCCCCGACGGACACAAAGGGAGTACGAGCAGTACTTC.

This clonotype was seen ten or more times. The CDR3: CASSLGGAYGYTF. As DNA, the CDR3 is TGTGCCAGCAGTTTAGGGGGCGCCTATGGCTACACCTTC. J is TRBJ1-2 and V is TRBV12-3 or TRBV12-4; TRBD1 is a possible D gene (5 bases). Trimming took off 1 base at V and 4 bases at J, with 7 bases between the two ends. The length of the CDR3 is 13 residues.

This CDR3 is CATSSQNTQYF. DNA of the CDR3: TGTGCCACCAGCTCCCAAAATACGCAGTATTTT. This rearrangement joins TRBV15 to TRBJ2-3; D remains ambiguous. Germline values: CDR1 LNHNV, CDR2 YYDKDF (reference sequence). CDR3 length equals 11 residues. V lost 5 bases and J lost 7, with 7 bases in between.

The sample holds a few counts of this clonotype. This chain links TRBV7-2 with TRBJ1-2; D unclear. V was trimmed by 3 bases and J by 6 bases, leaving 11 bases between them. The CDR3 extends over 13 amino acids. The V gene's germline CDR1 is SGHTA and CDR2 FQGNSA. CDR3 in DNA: TGTGCCAGCAGCTTGCGGGGAGGAAATGGCTACACCTTC. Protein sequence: CASSLRGGNGYTF.

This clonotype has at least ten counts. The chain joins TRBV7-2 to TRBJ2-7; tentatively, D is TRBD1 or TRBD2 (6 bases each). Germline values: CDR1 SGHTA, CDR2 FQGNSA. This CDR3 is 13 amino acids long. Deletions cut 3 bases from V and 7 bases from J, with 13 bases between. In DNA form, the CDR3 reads TGTGCCAGCAGCTTCGAGGGGGGCGGGGAGCAGTACTTC. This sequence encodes CASSFEGGGEQYF.

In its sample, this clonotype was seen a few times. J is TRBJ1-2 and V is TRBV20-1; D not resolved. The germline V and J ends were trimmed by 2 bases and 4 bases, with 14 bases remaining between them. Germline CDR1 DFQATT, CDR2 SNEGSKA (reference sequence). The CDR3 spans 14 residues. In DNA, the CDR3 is TGCAGTGCTAGATTCCCGGGAGAGACCTATGGCTACACCTTC. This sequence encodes CSARFPGETYGYTF.

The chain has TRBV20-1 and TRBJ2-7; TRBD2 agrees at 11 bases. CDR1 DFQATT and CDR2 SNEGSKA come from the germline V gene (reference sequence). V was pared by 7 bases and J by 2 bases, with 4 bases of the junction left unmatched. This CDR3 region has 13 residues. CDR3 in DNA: TGCAGTGTCCTACTAGCGGGAGCCTACGAGCAGTACTTC. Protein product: CSVLLAGAYEQYF.

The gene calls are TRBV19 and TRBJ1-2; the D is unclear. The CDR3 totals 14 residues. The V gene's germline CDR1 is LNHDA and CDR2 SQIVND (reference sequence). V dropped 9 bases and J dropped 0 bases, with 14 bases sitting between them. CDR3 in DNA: TGTGCCAGCCACGAATACAGCTCTAACTATGGCTACACCTTC. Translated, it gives CASHEYSSNYGYTF.